The present T cell receptor beta chain was sequenced within a study of beta chain features in type 1 diabetes. Study conclusions and caveats: It was among patients, rather than healthy donors, that naive, central memory and Treg TCRB repertoires appeared more similar. Reduced insertions and increased deletions marked VDJ junctions in type 1 diabetes patients.

Germline CDR1 and CDR2: SQVTM and ANQGSEA. The CDR3 loop spans 13 amino acids. V was trimmed by 7 bases and J by 0 bases, leaving 11 bases between them. This clone was seen a few times. Its antigen is unknown. Sequencing targeted expressed TCRB transcripts, as all isolated RNA had been reverse transcribed. Libraries were prepared by immunoSEQ multiplex PCR; TCRdb keeps only in-frame clonotypes and omits some of them. The table shows 900,000 or so clones, with 15% to 20% occurring only once. Via CD45RO/CCR7/CD25/CD127/CD95/CD27, cells of the CD4+ naive, central memory, regulatory and stem cell-like memory subsets were sorted.

This sequence originates from a woman under 30 in good health. The rearrangement links TRBV29-1 to TRBJ2-3; TRBD1 is a possible D gene (5 bases). Sequencing used naive CD4+ T cells from blood. CDR3 sequence: CSAADTSTDTQYF. DNA of the CDR3: TGCAGCGCGGCGGACACCAGCACAGATACGCAGTATTTT.